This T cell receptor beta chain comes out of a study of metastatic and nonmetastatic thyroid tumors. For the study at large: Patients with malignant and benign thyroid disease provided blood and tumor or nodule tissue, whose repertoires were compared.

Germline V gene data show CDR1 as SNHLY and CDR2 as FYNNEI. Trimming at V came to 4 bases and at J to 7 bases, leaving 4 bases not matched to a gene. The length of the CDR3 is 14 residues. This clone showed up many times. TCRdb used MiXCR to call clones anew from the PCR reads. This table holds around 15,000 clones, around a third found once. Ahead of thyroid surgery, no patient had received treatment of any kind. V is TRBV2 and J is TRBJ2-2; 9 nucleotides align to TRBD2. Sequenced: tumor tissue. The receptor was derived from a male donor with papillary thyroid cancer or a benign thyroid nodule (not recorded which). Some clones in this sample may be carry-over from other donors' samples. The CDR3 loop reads CASSVRTSDGELFF. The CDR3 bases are TGTGCCAGCAGTGTACGGACTAGCGACGGGGAGCTGTTTTTT.